This TCR beta chain is from a study of lymphopenia after photon versus proton radiotherapy. Trimming shortened V by 0 bases and J by 2 bases, and 17 bases separated the two germline ends. The germline V gene has CDR1 SGHTA and CDR2 FQGTGA. The CDR3 is 17 residues long. Some clones are missing from TCRdb's copy, which holds only in-frame ones; the method was immunoSEQ multiplex PCR. The profile shows fewer than 25,000 clones, around 88% of them singletons. About this clone itself: Its antigen remains unidentified.

Study results and limitations: Post-nadir diversity loss with photons came from oligoclonal expansion, particularly CD8+ Temra cells.

The sequence was obtained from an elderly man with esophageal cancer. The J gene is TRBJ2-7, the V gene TRBV7-3; perhaps TRBD1 as D (6 bases). The source material was peripheral blood, sampled from a patient treated with proton-based radiotherapy. The CDR3 sequence is CASSLTYRPGEAYEQYF. For the CDR3, the DNA is TGTGCCAGCAGCTTAACATACAGGCCAGGGGAAGCCTACGAGCAGTACTTC. Drawing the rest from reference TRBV7-3 and TRBJ2-7, the complete variable domain is GAGVSQTPSNKVTEKGKYVELRCDPISGHTALYWYRQSLGQGPEFLIYFQGTGAADDSGLPNDRFFAVRPEGSVSTLKIQRTERGDSAVYLCASSLTYRPGEAYEQYFGPGTRLTVT.